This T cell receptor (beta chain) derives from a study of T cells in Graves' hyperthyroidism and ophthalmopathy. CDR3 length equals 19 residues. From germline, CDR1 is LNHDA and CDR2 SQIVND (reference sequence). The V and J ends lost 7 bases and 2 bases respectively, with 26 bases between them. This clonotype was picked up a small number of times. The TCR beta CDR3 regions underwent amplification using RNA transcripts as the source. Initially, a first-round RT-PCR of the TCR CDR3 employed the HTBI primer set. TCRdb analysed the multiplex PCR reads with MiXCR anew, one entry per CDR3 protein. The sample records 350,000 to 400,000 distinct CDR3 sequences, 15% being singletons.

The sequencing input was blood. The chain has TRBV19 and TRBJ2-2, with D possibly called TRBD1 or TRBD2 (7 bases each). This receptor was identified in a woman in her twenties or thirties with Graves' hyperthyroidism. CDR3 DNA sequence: TGTGCCAGTAAGAGAGACAGGGAGGGCAAGGGATCTAACACCGGGGAGCTGTTTTTT. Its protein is CASKRDREGKGSNTGELFF.